This TCR beta chain is drawn from a study of OX40 agonist ivuxolimab in advanced cancers. The study's findings and limits: CD8+ T cells were the subset that, on average, had more expanded clones than CD4+. Antigen specificity remained undetermined for the expanded peripheral T cells. By week 6 at 0.1 to 3.0 mg/kg, blood CD4+ and CD8+ T cells had expanded clonally.

This clone was seen a single time. Antigen: not known. Profiling relied on immunoSEQ multiplex PCR, and the TCRdb table lists in-frame clones only, not all of them. The sample yields 58,000 or so clones, approximately 80% seen once. This TCR derives from an adult with an advanced solid tumor such as melanoma, head and neck, liver or kidney cancer. Sequenced here: CD4+ or CD8+ T cells sorted from blood, sampled in a trial of the OX40 agonist ivuxolimab.

CDR3 amino acids: CASSSKAGGQKFF. The CDR3 coding sequence is TGTGCCAGCAGCTCAAAAGCGGGGGGGCAGAAGTTCTTC. The chain joins TRBV5-4 to TRBJ2-1; TRBD2 agrees at 10 bases. Per germline, CDR1 SGHNT and CDR2 YYREEE (reference sequence). Trimming at V came to 3 bases and at J to 14 bases, leaving 8 bases not matched to a gene. CDR3 size: 13 residues.